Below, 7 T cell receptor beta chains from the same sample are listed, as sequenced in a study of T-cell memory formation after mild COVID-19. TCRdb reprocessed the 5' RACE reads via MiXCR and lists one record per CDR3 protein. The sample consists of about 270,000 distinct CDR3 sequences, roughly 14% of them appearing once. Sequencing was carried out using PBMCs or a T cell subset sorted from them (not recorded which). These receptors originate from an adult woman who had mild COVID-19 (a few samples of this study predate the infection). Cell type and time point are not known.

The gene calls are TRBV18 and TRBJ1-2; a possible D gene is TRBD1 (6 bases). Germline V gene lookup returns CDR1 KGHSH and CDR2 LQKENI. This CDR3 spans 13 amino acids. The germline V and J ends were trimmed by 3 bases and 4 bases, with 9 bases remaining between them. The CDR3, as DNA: TGTGCCAGCTCACCGGAAGGGGGCTATGGCTACACCTTC. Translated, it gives CASSPEGGYGYTF.

DNA of the CDR3: TGTGCCAGCAGTTTCGACAGGAACTATGGCTACACCTTC. Translation: CASSFDRNYGYTF. This chain uses TRBV28 with TRBJ1-2, with TRBD1 as a possible D gene (6 bases). The length of the CDR3 is 13 residues. V lost 3 bases and J 2 bases, leaving 7 bases between the germline ends. CDR1 MDHEN and CDR2 SYDVKM come from the germline V gene.

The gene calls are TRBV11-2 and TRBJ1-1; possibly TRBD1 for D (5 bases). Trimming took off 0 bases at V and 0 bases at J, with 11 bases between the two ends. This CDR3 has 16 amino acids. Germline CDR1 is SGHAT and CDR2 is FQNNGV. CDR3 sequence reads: CASSLDLGVLNTEAFF. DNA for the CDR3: TGTGCCAGCAGCTTAGATCTGGGGGTCTTGAACACTGAAGCTTTCTTT.

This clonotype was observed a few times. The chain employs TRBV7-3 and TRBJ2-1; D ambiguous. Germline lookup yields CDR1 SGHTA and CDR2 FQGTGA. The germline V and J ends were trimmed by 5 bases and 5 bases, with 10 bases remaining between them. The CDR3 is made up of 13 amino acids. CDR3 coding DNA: TGTGCCAGCAGCCCTGGGGTCGACAATGAGCAGTTCTTC. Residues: CASSPGVDNEQFF.

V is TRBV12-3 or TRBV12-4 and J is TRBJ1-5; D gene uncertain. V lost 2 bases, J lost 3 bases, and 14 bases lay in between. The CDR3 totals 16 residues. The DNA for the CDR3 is TGTGCCAGCAGTTTAAGGCGCGGGAATAACAATCAGCCCCAGCATTTT. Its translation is CASSLRRGNNNQPQHF.

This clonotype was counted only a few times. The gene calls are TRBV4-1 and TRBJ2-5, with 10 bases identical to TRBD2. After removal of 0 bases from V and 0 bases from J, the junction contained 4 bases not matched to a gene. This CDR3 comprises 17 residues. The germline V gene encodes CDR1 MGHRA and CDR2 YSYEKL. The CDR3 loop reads CASSQDGTSGNQETQYF. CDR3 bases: TGCGCCAGCAGCCAAGATGGAACTAGCGGGAACCAAGAGACCCAGTACTTC.

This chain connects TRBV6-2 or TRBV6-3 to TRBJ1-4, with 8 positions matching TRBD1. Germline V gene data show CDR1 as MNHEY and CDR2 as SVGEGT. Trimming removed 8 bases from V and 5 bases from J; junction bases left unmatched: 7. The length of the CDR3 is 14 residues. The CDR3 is CASQRTGNNEKLFF. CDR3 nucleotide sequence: TGTGCCAGCCAACGGACAGGGAACAATGAAAAACTGTTTTTT.